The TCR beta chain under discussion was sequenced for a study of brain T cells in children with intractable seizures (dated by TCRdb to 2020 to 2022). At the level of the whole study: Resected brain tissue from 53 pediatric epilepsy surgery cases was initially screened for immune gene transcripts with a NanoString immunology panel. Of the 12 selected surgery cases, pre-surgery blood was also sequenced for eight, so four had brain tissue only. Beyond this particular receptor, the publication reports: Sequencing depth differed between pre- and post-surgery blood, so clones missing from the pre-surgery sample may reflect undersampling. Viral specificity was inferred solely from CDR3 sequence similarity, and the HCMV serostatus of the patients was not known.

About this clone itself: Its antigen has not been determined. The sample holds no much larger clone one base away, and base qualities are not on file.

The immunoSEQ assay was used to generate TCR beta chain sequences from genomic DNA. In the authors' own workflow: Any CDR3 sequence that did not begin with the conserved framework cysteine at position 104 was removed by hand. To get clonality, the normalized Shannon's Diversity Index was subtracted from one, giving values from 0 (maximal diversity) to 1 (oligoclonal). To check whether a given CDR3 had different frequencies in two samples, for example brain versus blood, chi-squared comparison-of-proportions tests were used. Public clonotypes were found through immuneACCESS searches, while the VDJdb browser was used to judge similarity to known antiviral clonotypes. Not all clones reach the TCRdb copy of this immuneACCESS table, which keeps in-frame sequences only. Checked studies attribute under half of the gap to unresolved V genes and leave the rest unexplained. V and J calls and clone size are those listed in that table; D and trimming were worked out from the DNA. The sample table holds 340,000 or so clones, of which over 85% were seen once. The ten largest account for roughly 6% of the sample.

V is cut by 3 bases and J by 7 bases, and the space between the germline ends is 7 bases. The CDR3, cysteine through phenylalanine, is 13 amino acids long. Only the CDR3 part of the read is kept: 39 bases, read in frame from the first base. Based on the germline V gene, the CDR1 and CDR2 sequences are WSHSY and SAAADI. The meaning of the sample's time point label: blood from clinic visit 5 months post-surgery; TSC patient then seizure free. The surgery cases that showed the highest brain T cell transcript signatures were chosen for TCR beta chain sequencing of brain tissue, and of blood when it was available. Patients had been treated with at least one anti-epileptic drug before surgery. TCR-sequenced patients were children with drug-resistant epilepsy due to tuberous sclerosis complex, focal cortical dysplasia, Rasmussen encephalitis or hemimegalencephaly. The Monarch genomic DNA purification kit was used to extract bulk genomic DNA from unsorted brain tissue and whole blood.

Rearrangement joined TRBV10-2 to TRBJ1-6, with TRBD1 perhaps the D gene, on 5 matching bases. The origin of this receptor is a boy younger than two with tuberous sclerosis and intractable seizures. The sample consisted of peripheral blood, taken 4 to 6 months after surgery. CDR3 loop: CASSDRVNSPLHF. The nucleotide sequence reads TGCGCCAGCAGTGACAGGGTCAATTCACCCCTCCACTTT.